This is a list of T cell receptor beta chains from one sample in a study of lymphopenia after photon versus proton radiotherapy. Method: immunoSEQ multiplex PCR; TCRdb's copy keeps in-frame clones and lacks some. This sample carries about 19,000 clones, around nine tenths of them seen once, and the ten largest clones take around 6.1%. The sequenced sample was peripheral blood, obtained from a patient treated with photon-based radiotherapy. These receptors were taken from a man aged 60-69 years with pancreatic cancer. The CDR3 runs from the conserved cysteine through the conserved F or W. A D gene is named only where the DNA matches it firmly.

CDR3 protein,J gene,D gene,V gene
CASSLGMGYEQYF,TRBJ2-7,.,TRBV13
CASSLRAQGVLANYGYTF,TRBJ1-2,TRBD1,TRBV27
CASSPRADTQYF,TRBJ2-3,.,TRBV9
CASSLEGPGELFF,TRBJ2-2,.,TRBV11-3
CASSGQLYQETQYF,TRBJ2-5,.,TRBV6-1
CASRFNRDTEAFF,TRBJ1-1,.,TRBV5-8
CASSVGNLNTEAFF,TRBJ1-1,.,TRBV9
CASSAEGGRGTQYF,TRBJ2-3,TRBD2,TRBV5-6
CASSLLVSGASYEQYF,TRBJ2-7,.,TRBV11-1
CASSRLSTDTQYF,TRBJ2-3,.,TRBV7-9
CASTQGGTDTQYF,TRBJ2-3,.,TRBV10-2
CASTSPRTNEKLFF,TRBJ1-4,.,TRBV19
CASSDGPYNEQFF,TRBJ2-1,.,TRBV6-4
CASLLAGAPYNEQFF,TRBJ2-1,.,TRBV5-4
CASSIPFAGANEKLFF,TRBJ1-4,.,TRBV19
CASSYLSGELFF,TRBJ2-2,.,TRBV6-6
CASSLEGGRRTGELFF,TRBJ2-2,.,TRBV7-6
CASSQDPFLAGGQETQYF,TRBJ2-5,TRBD2,TRBV4-3
CASSGQKNTEAFF,TRBJ1-1,TRBD1,TRBV18
CASSHTTNTEAFF,TRBJ1-1,.,TRBV13
CASSLVGFGNTIYF,TRBJ1-3,.,TRBV7-8
CTSSLSEQETQYF,TRBJ2-5,.,TRBV1
CASSIGRGQPQHF,TRBJ1-5,.,TRBV7-2
CASSLSPWSPNEKLFF,TRBJ1-4,.,TRBV13
CASSAANYGYTF,TRBJ1-2,.,TRBV19
CASADSLYYGYTF,TRBJ1-2,.,TRBV6-6
CASSLGAHPDTQYF,TRBJ2-3,.,TRBV7-6
CASSFLLASYNEQFF,TRBJ2-1,.,TRBV11-2
CASSSWGSSYNSPLHF,TRBJ1-6,.,TRBV6-5
CASSLSVNTEAFF,TRBJ1-1,.,TRBV11-3
CASSEFQNGAGTQYF,TRBJ2-5,.,TRBV25-1
CATSREYLRAPFPYGYTF,TRBJ1-2,.,TRBV15
CASSQTGGDSSYEQYF,TRBJ2-7,.,TRBV4-2
CASLGLSYNSPLHF,TRBJ1-6,.,TRBV2
CAGSARGYGYTF,TRBJ1-2,.,TRBV5-8
CASSQTGTDEQFF,TRBJ2-1,.,TRBV6-5
CAWKESYNEQFF,TRBJ2-1,.,TRBV30